Detailed here is one T cell receptor beta chain. The antigen is not known. This entry belongs to a study of T cells in tuberculosis. Study summary: A South African cohort included IGRA-negative adolescents, latently infected IGRA-positive adolescents and adults with active tuberculosis.

General observations from the study: Classification accuracy was 87% (AUROC roughly 0.88) with the GMM-specific repertoire. Active tuberculosis patients had shorter CDR3-alpha; the beta difference was nonsignificant.

The table came from immunoSEQ multiplex PCR; TCRdb's copy has only in-frame clones and leaves some out. Of around 26,000 clones in the sample, around 95% were seen once. There are 12 residues in the CDR3. CDR1 is SGHVS and CDR2 is FNYEAQ in the germline V gene. Trimming took off 4 bases at V and 4 bases at J, with 5 bases between the two ends. Latent tuberculosis screening used tuberculin skin test and IGRA at entry. The clonotype was recovered from a donor aged 10-29 years with latent tuberculosis or without tuberculosis infection. Sequenced: PBMCs. The rearrangement joins TRBV7-6 to TRBJ2-1; no clear D gene. The CDR3 DNA reads as TGTGCCAGCAGCTCTATATACAATGAGCAGTTCTTC. This gives the protein CASSSIYNEQFF.